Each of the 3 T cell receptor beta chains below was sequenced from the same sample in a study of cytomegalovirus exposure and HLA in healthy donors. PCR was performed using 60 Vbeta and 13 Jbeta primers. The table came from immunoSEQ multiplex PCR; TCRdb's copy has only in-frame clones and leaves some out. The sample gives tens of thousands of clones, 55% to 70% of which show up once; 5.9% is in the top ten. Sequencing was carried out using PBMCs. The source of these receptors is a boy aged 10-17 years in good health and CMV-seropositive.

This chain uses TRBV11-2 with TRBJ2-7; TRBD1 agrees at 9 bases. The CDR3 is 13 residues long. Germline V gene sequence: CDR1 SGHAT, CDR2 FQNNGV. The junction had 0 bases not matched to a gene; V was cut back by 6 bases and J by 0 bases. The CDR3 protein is CASRGQGSYEQYF. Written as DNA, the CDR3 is TGTGCCAGCAGGGGACAGGGCTCCTACGAGCAGTACTTC. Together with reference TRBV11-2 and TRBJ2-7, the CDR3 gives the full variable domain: EAGVAQSPRYKIIEKRQSVAFWCNPISGHATLYWYQQILGQGPKLLIQFQNNGVVDDSQLPKDRFSAERLKGVDSTLKIQPAKLEDSAVYLCASRGQGSYEQYFGPGTRLTVT.

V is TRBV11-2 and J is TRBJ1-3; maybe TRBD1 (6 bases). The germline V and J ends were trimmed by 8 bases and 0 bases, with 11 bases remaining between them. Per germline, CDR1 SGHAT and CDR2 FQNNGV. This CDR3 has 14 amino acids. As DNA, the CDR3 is TGTGCCAGCGGCAGGGGCGACTCTGGAAACACCATATATTTT. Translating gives CASGRGDSGNTIYF.

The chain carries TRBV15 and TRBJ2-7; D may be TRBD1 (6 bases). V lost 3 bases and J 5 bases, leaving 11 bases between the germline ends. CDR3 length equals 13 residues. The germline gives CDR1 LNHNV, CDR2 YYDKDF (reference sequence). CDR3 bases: TGTGCCACCAGCAGGGACAGTTTCCACGAGCAGTACTTC. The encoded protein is CATSRDSFHEQYF.